A single sample is the source of the 22 T cell receptor beta chains below, sequenced in a study of neoadjuvant anti-PD-1 for oral cavity cancer (dated by TCRdb to about 2021). The protocol used for the library was the immunoSEQ multiplex PCR assay. Drawn from immuneACCESS, this table holds only the in-frame rearrangements with V and J called that TCRdb kept. Clones are partly lost; checked studies trace under half to an unresolved V gene and leave the rest unexplained. The sample table records about 14,000 clones; under 65% of these occur just once. The top ten clonotypes cover 2.4% of the sample. What this sample's time point label stands for: before neoadjuvant nivolumab. Sample: PBMCs, taken before nivolumab (anti-PD-1) treatment. The receptor source for this set is a person aged 40 to 85 with oral cavity squamous cell carcinoma.

The V call is TRBV30, the J call TRBJ1-4, with D possibly matching TRBD1 (6 bases). CDR1 and CDR2 (germline): GTSNPN, SVGIG (reference sequence). The CDR3 runs 12 residues. The ends were cut back, 8 bases at V and 10 bases at J, with 17 bases in the middle. This CDR3 is CAIYDRSGKLFF. In nucleotides, the CDR3 is TGTGCCATCTATGACAGGTCGGGAAAACTGTTTTTT.

The rearrangement joins TRBV4-1 to TRBJ1-1; D is perhaps TRBD1 (5 bases). V was pared by 0 bases and J by 2 bases, with 13 bases between. The germline V gene has CDR1 MGHRA and CDR2 YSYEKL. CDR3 size: 16 residues. CDR3 region: CASSQDQGSRNTEAFF. The DNA for the CDR3 is TGCGCCAGCAGCCAAGATCAGGGTTCAAGAAACACTGAAGCTTTCTTT.

The V call is TRBV5-1, the J call TRBJ1-1; TRBD1 is a possible D gene (5 bases). This CDR3 is built from 12 residues. Per germline, CDR1 SGHRS and CDR2 YFSETQ. Between the trimmed V and J ends, which lost 2 bases and 7 bases, there was a span of 9 bases. CDR3 amino acids: CASSFRGSEAFF. The CDR3 DNA is TGCGCCAGCAGCTTTCGGGGCAGTGAAGCTTTCTTT.

The rearrangement uses TRBV9 and TRBJ1-2, with a tentative D call TRBD1 (6 bases). CDR1 is SGDLS, CDR2 YYNGEE, per germline. The germline V and J ends were trimmed by 0 bases and 7 bases, with 13 bases remaining between them. This CDR3 spans 14 amino acids. Here the CDR3 reads CASSVAAQGTGYTF. CDR3 DNA sequence: TGTGCCAGCAGCGTAGCTGCCCAGGGGACTGGCTACACCTTC.

This clone occurred once. This chain uses TRBV29-1 with TRBJ1-2, with 9 positions matching TRBD1. Germline V CDR1 and CDR2: SQVTM, ANQGSEA. The CDR3 extends over 12 amino acids. V gave up 4 bases and J gave up 8 bases; unmatched junction bases: 5. CDR3 DNA: TGCAGCGTTGGGGGACAGGGACGCGGCTACACCTTC. Translation gives CSVGGQGRGYTF.

This clone came up once. This chain joins TRBV18 and TRBJ2-6; D unresolved. Germline CDR1 reads KGHSH; CDR2 reads LQKENI. Between the trimmed V and J ends, which lost 6 bases and 0 bases, there was a span of 6 bases. This CDR3 contains 14 residues. The CDR3 coding sequence is TGTGCCAGCTCTCCAGACTCTGGGGCCAACGTCCTGACTTTC. It translates to CASSPDSGANVLTF.

A few counts support this clone. V and J are TRBV19 and TRBJ2-7; weak D call: TRBD1 (5 bases). Trimming took off 3 bases at V and 7 bases at J, with 7 bases between the two ends. The germline gives CDR1 LNHDA, CDR2 SQIVND (reference sequence). CDR3 length: 11 residues. The CDR3 coding sequence is TGTGCCAGTAGTATCGACAGAGAGCAGTACTTC. As protein: CASSIDREQYF.

V gene TRBV15 combines with J gene TRBJ2-1; perhaps D is TRBD1 or TRBD2 (7 bases each). Trimming stripped 0 bases from V and 7 bases from J, with 19 bases between. CDR1 and CDR2 (germline): LNHNV, YYDKDF (reference sequence). The CDR3 length is 17 residues. CDR3 protein: CATSREGEGAGGNEQFF. In DNA, the CDR3 is TGTGCCACCAGCAGAGAGGGGGAGGGGGCTGGAGGGAATGAGCAGTTCTTC.

The chain is built from TRBV9 and TRBJ2-3; D might be TRBD2 (6 bases). V lost 0 bases to trimming and J lost 3 bases, with 11 bases between them. Germline V gene lookup returns CDR1 SGDLS and CDR2 YYNGEE. This CDR3 is built from 15 residues. The CDR3 coding sequence is TGTGCCAGCAGCGTAGAAGGACTATCTACAGATACGCAGTATTTT. Amino acid sequence: CASSVEGLSTDTQYF.

The rearrangement links TRBV5-8 to TRBJ1-4, with 7 bases that match TRBD1. Germline loops: CDR1 SGHTS, CDR2 YDEGEE. The V gene end was trimmed by 4 bases and the J gene end by 7 bases; junction bases not matched to a gene: 10. This CDR3 region has 15 residues. CDR3 DNA sequence: TGTGCCAGCAGCATAGACAGGGTCGGCGGTGAAAAACTGTTTTTT. It is translated as CASSIDRVGGEKLFF. The variable domain in full, with the rest retrieved from reference TRBV5-8 and TRBJ1-4, is EAGVTQSPTHLIKTRGQQATLRCSPISGHTSVYWYQQALGLGLQFLLWYDEGEERNRGNFPPRFSGRQFPNYSSELNVNALELEDSALYLCASSIDRVGGEKLFFGSGTQLSVL.

Only a few counts were recorded for this clone. The chain employs TRBV9 and TRBJ2-7, with a possible D match to TRBD2 (5 bases). CDR1 is SGDLS and CDR2 is YYNGEE in the germline V gene. CDR3 length: 15 amino acids. The germline V and J ends were trimmed by 4 bases and 0 bases, with 14 bases remaining between them. For the CDR3, the DNA is TGTGCCAGCAGCCCCGACTGGAGGAACTCCTACGAGCAGTACTTC. This codes for CASSPDWRNSYEQYF.

The chain links TRBV5-5 to TRBJ1-2; TRBD1 matches 8 bases. The germline V gene has CDR1 SGHKS and CDR2 YYEKEE (reference sequence). The CDR3 spans 14 residues. J lost 2 bases, V lost 4 bases, and 4 bases had no gene match. The DNA of the CDR3 is TGTGCCAGCAGCCCCGGACAGGGAAACTATGGCTACACCTTC. As protein: CASSPGQGNYGYTF.

The chain links TRBV27 to TRBJ2-7; D gene uncertain. This CDR3 is 13 amino acids long. CDR1 is MNHEY and CDR2 is SMNVEV in the germline V gene (reference sequence). Trimming left V 3 bases short and J 5 bases short, with 11 bases between. CDR3 sequence: CASSFLANHEQYF. As DNA, the CDR3 is TGTGCCAGCAGTTTCCTTGCGAACCACGAGCAGTACTTC.

The chain combines TRBV27 with TRBJ1-4; D ambiguous. Trimming pared 6 bases from V and 8 bases from J, leaving 7 bases between. Germline CDR1 is MNHEY and CDR2 is SMNVEV (reference sequence). This CDR3 is built from 11 residues. This chain's CDR3 is CASRLGEKLFF. The CDR3 DNA reads as TGTGCCAGCAGGTTGGGGGAAAAACTGTTTTTT.

The V and J genes are TRBV5-1 and TRBJ2-1, with D maybe TRBD1 (5 bases). Germline V gene sequence: CDR1 SGHRS, CDR2 YFSETQ. Trimming took 4 bases from V and 5 from J, leaving 16 bases between them. The CDR3 length is 15 residues. CDR3 sequence: CASSPQGSRNNEQFF. CDR3 in DNA: TGCGCCAGCAGCCCCCAGGGTAGTCGGAACAATGAGCAGTTCTTC.

CDR3 sequence (DNA): TGTGCCAGCAGCTTCCGGGAGCTGAACACTGAAGCTTTCTTT. Protein sequence: CASSFRELNTEAFF. The V gene is TRBV5-6, the J gene TRBJ1-1; D ambiguous. The V end lost 2 bases, the J end lost 0 bases, and 8 bases lay between the germline ends. The CDR3 is made up of 14 amino acids. Germline CDR1 is SGHDT and CDR2 is YYEEEE.

There are a few counts of this clone. This chain uses TRBV27 with TRBJ2-5, with D perhaps TRBD2 (5 bases). V was trimmed by 4 bases and J by 7 bases, leaving 16 bases between them. Germline CDR1 and CDR2: MNHEY and SMNVEV (reference sequence). The CDR3 length is 14 residues. The CDR3 reads CASSSSWVEGTQYF. The CDR3 nucleotides read TGTGCCAGCAGTTCCTCATGGGTCGAGGGGACCCAGTACTTC.

The chain carries TRBV7-9 and TRBJ1-5; TRBD1 is a possible D gene (6 bases). There are 11 residues in the CDR3. Between the trimmed V and J ends, which lost 8 bases and 6 bases, there was a span of 8 bases. Germline values: CDR1 SEHNR, CDR2 FQNEAQ (reference sequence). The chain's CDR3 is CASGDTQPQHF. For the CDR3, the DNA is TGTGCCAGCGGGGACACTCAGCCCCAGCATTTT. The full variable domain, its missing parts supplied by reference TRBV7-9 and TRBJ1-5, is DTGVSQNPRHKITKRGQNVTFRCDPISEHNRLYWYRQTLGQGPEFLTYFQNEAQLEKSRLLSDRFSAERPKGSFSTLEIQRTEQGDSAMYLCASGDTQPQHFGDGTRLSIL.

The chain employs TRBV6-5 and TRBJ1-2; D may be TRBD1 (6 bases). V was trimmed by 0 bases and J by 5 bases, leaving 16 bases between them. Germline lookup yields CDR1 MNHEY and CDR2 SVGAGI. The CDR3 length is 16 residues. The CDR3 bases are TGTGCCAGCAGTTACTCGGGGGATCAGGGGAAGTATGGCTACACCTTC. This gives the protein CASSYSGDQGKYGYTF.

The V gene is TRBV29-1, the J gene TRBJ1-3; the D gene is possibly TRBD1 (5 bases). V gave up 5 bases and J gave up 3 bases, with 17 bases separating them. CDR1 and CDR2 from the germline V gene are SQVTM and ANQGSEA. The CDR3 is 15 amino acids. The CDR3 DNA reads as TGCAGCGTTCTCCACGCCCGGGGCATTGGAAACACCATATATTTT. Translated, it gives CSVLHARGIGNTIYF.

The rearrangement links TRBV5-6 to TRBJ1-2; the D is unclear. Trimming shortened V by 4 bases and J by 0 bases, and 16 bases separated the two germline ends. The germline V gene encodes CDR1 SGHDT and CDR2 YYEEEE. The CDR3 length is 16 residues. The CDR3 loop is CASSLGRIIANYGYTF. The DNA for the CDR3 is TGTGCCAGCAGCCTCGGACGGATAATAGCTAACTATGGCTACACCTTC. Full variable domain (rest looked up from reference TRBV5-6 and TRBJ1-2): DAGVTQSPTHLIKTRGQQVTLRCSPKSGHDTVSWYQQALGQGPQFIFQYYEEEERQRGNFPDRFSGHQFPNYSSELNVNALLLGDSALYLCASSLGRIIANYGYTFGSGTRLTVV.

V is TRBV5-1 and J is TRBJ2-7; 9 bases align to TRBD2. V lost 4 bases to trimming and J lost 3 bases; unmatched junction nucleotides: 5. The length of the CDR3 is 14 residues. Germline CDR1 and CDR2: SGHRS and YFSETQ. CDR3 sequence reads: CASSPRLAVYEQYF. The CDR3, as DNA: TGCGCCAGCAGCCCCCGACTAGCGGTCTACGAGCAGTACTTC.